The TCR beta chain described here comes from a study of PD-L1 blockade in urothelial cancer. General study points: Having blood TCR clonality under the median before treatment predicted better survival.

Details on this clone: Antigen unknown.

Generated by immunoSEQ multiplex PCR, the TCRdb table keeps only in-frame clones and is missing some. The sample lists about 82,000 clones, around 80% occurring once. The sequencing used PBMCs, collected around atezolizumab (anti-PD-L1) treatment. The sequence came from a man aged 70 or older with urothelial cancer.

For the CDR3, the DNA is TGCGCCAGCACCCTAGCCATAGGGGGCACTTACGAGCAGTACTTC. Protein sequence: CASTLAIGGTYEQYF. The chain carries TRBV4-1 and TRBJ2-7; 7 nucleotides match TRBD1. The CDR3 is 15 amino acids. Looked up from germline, CDR1 is MGHRA and CDR2 is YSYEKL. Germline trimming cut 7 bases from V and 4 bases from J; bases unmatched to any gene: 13.